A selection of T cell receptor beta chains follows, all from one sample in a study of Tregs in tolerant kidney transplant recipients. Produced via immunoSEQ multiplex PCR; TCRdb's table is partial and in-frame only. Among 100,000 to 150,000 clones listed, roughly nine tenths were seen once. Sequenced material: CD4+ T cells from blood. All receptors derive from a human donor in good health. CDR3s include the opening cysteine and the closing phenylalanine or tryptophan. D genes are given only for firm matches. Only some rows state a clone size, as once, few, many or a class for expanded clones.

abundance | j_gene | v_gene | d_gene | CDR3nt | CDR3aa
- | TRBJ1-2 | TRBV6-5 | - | TGTGCCAGCACCGGGGGGACGGTCTATGGCTACACCTTC | CASTGGTVYGYTF
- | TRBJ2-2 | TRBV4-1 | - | TGCGCCAGCAGAGGAGCAGGGGCGCCCGGGGAGCTGTTTTTT | CASRGAGAPGELFF
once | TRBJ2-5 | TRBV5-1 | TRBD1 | TGCGCCAGCAGCCGGGGACAGGGACAAGAGACCCAGTACTTC | CASSRGQGQETQYF
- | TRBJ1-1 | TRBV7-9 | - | TGTGCCAGCAGCTTATGGGGGACTGAAGCTTTCTTT | CASSLWGTEAFF
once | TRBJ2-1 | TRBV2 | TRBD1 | TGTGCCAGCACCCAGGGGGCGGACAATGAGCAGTTCTTC | CASTQGADNEQFF
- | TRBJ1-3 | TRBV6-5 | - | TGTGCCAGCAGTTACTCGGGGGCTTCGGGAAACACCATATATTTT | CASSYSGASGNTIYF
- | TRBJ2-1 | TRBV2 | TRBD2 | TGTGCCAGCAGCGTACCGGCCGGGGGGTTAATTGATGAGCAGTTCTTC | CASSVPAGGLIDEQFF
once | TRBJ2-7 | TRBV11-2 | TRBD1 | TGTGCTAGCTCCTTGGACAGGGACTACGAGCAGTACTTC | CASSLDRDYEQYF
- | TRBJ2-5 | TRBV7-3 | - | TGTGCCAGCAGCTTACAGGGTTCGGTAGAGACCCAGTACTTC | CASSLQGSVETQYF
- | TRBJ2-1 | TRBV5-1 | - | TGCGCCAGCAGCTTGGGGGCCCTCAATGAGCAGTTCTTC | CASSLGALNEQFF
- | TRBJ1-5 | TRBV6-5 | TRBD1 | TGTGCCAGCAGACGACAGGGGGGTCATCAGCCCCAGCATTTT | CASRRQGGHQPQHF
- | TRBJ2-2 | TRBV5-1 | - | TGCGCCAGCAGCGCCGGGACCCCGGGGGCCGGGGAGCTGTTTTTT | CASSAGTPGAGELFF
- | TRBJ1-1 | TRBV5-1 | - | TGCGCCAGCAGCTTTATAGGGAAAGTGAACACTGAAGCTTTCTTT | CASSFIGKVNTEAFF
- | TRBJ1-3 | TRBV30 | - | TGTGCCTCTCTTAAGGGAAGAGGTGGAAACACCATATATTTT | CASLKGRGGNTIYF
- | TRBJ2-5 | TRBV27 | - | TGTGCCAGCAGTCTCTTTGTCCAAGAGACCCAGTACTTC | CASSLFVQETQYF
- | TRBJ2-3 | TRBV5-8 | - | TGTGCCAGCAGCGAGACTGGAAGCACAGATACGCAGTATTTT | CASSETGSTDTQYF
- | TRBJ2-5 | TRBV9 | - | TGTGCCAGCAGCGTAGGGGGTAACTTCCAAGAGACCCAGTACTTC | CASSVGGNFQETQYF
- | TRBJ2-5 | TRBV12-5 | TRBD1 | TGTGCTAGTGGTATGGGGACAGCAGGGGAGACCCAGTACTTC | CASGMGTAGETQYF
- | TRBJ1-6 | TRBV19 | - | TGTGCCAGTAGTATTAGCCAAGCGGCCTATTCACCCCTCCACTTT | CASSISQAAYSPLHF
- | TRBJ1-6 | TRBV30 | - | TGTGCCTGGACGGAAATCTGGGATAATTCACCCCTCCACTTT | CAWTEIWDNSPLHF
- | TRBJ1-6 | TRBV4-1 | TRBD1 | TGCGCCAGCAGCCAAACGACAGGGAAAAAGGGCTCACCCCTCCACTTT | CASSQTTGKKGSPLHF
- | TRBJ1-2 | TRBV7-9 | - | TGTGCCAGCAGCCCCACGGGCGGGGCAAGTATAATTACCTATGGCTACACCTTC | CASSPTGGASIITYGYTF
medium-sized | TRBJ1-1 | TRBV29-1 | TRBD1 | TGCAGCGGTGATGGGACAGCGAACACTGAAGCTTTCTTT | CSGDGTANTEAFF
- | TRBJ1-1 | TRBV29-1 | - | TGCAGCGTTGCCCCCGTAGGACGGCAGAACACTGAAGCTTTCTTT | CSVAPVGRQNTEAFF
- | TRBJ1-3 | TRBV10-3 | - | TGTGCCACTTCCATGCAGGGTACCTCTGGAAACACCATATATTTT | CATSMQGTSGNTIYF
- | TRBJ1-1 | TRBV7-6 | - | TGTGCCAGCAGCTTGTTGGGAGGGGGTGAAGCTTTCTTT | CASSLLGGGEAFF
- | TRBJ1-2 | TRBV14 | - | TGTGCCAGCAGCCAAGAGCTACAAATTGGGGGCTACACCTTC | CASSQELQIGGYTF